The sequence of this T cell receptor beta chain was determined in a study of shared clonotypes between healthy human individuals. The table came from immunoSEQ multiplex PCR; TCRdb's copy has only in-frame clones and leaves some out. The repertoire has some 500,000 clones, approximately 95% of them found once; the top ten carry about 0.067%. General study results and limits: Some naive CD4 clonotypes, around 5%, turned up in common across a handful of donors. Collection of samples was limited to blood; tissue repertoires likely differ. Clonotypes shared by all four sorted-subset donors had higher generation probabilities than non-shared clonotypes.

CDR1 is MNHNY and CDR2 is SVGAGI in the germline V gene (reference sequence). CDR3 length equals 13 residues. Trimming took 11 bases from V and 4 from J; bases not matched to a gene: 3. As to this clone: Antigen specificity is unknown.

The gene calls are TRBV6-6 and TRBJ2-2; 11 bases agree with TRBD1. Sequencing was carried out using naive CD4+ T cells sorted from blood. Subset defined: CD45RA+ positively selected. This receptor was taken from a woman in her twenties or thirties in good health. The CDR3 DNA reads as TGTGCCGGAGGGACAGGGGGCACCGGGGAGCTGTTTTTT. Translating gives CAGGTGGTGELFF.